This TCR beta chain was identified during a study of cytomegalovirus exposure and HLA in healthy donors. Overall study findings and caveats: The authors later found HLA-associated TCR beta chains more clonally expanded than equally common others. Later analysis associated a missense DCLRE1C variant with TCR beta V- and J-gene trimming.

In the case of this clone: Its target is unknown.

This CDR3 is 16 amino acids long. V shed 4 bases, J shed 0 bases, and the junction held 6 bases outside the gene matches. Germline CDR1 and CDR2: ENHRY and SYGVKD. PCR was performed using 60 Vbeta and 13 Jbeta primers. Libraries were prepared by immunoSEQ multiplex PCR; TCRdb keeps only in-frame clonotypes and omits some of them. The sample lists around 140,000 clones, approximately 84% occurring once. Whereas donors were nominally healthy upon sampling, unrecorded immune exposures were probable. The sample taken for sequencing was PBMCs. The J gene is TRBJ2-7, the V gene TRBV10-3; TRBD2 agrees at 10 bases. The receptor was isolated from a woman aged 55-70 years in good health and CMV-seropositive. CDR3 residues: CAISGVPSGSSYEQYF. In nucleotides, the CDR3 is TGTGCCATCAGTGGAGTTCCTAGCGGGAGCTCCTACGAGCAGTACTTC.